The 8 T cell receptor beta chains below were found in one sample sequenced in a study of tumour-infiltrating T cells in Burkitt lymphoma. Assay used: immunoSEQ multiplex PCR; TCRdb lists only in-frame clones, some missing. The table includes about a thousand clones, 84% detected once. Sequencing was performed on tumor tissue. These receptor sequences come from a human donor with Burkitt lymphoma. Some clones in this sample may be carry-over from other donors' samples.

The chain combines TRBV7-8 with TRBJ2-1, with D possibly matching TRBD2 (5 bases). Germline CDR1 and CDR2: SGHVS and FQNEAQ. CDR3 length: 14 residues. Trimming pared 0 bases from V and 9 bases from J, leaving 12 bases between. The CDR3 DNA follows: TGTGCCAGCAGCTTAGCGCTAAGGGCGGGTGAGCAGTTCTTC. Its protein product is CASSLALRAGEQFF.

The chain joins TRBV6-5 to TRBJ2-7; tentatively, D is TRBD1 (5 bases). The V end lost 0 bases, the J end lost 7 bases, and 10 bases lay between the germline ends. Germline CDR1 MNHEY, CDR2 SVGAGI. CDR3 length: 13 residues. The CDR3 reads CASSYSGVREQYF. CDR3 sequence (DNA): TGTGCCAGCAGTTACTCAGGGGTTCGTGAGCAGTACTTC.

The chain combines TRBV5-1 with TRBJ2-1; no firm D call. CDR3 length: 13 residues. V lost 3 bases and J lost 4, with 8 bases in between. Germline loops: CDR1 SGHRS, CDR2 YFSETQ. CDR3 bases: TGCGCCAGCAGCTGGACGGGTTACAATGAGCAGTTCTTC. Translated: CASSWTGYNEQFF.

The CDR3 loop reads CASSPQASGANVLTF. DNA for the CDR3: TGTGCCAGCTCACCACAGGCTTCTGGGGCCAACGTCCTGACTTTC. The chain joins TRBV18 to TRBJ2-6, with D unclear. The CDR3 covers 15 residues. V lost 1 base and J lost 1, with 5 bases in between. Germline V gene data show CDR1 as KGHSH and CDR2 as LQKENI.

The chain recombines TRBV27 with TRBJ2-7, with 11 positions matching TRBD1. Germline V gives CDR1 MNHEY, CDR2 SMNVEV (reference sequence). The CDR3 is 14 residues long. The J segment lost 7 bases and the V segment lost 4 bases, leaving 6 bases of the junction unmatched. The CDR3 here is CASSYGQGADEQYF. CDR3 bases: TGTGCCAGCAGTTACGGACAGGGGGCTGATGAGCAGTACTTC.

In this sample, this clone turned up a few times. J is TRBJ1-1 and V is TRBV20-1; D unclear. Looked up from germline, CDR1 is DFQATT and CDR2 is SNEGSKA (reference sequence). V was pared by 5 bases and J by 4 bases, with 8 bases between. The CDR3 is 11 amino acids. This chain's CDR3 is CSAALSTEAFF. The CDR3 DNA reads as TGCAGTGCTGCCCTTAGCACTGAAGCTTTCTTT.

This clone was seen only once. The genes are TRBV10-1 and TRBJ2-3, with no clear D. Trimming removed 6 bases from V and 0 bases from J, with 7 bases in between. Germline V gene lookup returns CDR1 WNHNN and CDR2 SYGVQD (reference sequence). The CDR3 spans 13 residues. The CDR3 bases are TGCGCCAGCAGCCTATGGAGCACAGATACGCAGTATTTT. Encoded protein: CASSLWSTDTQYF.

The V call is TRBV11-2, the J call TRBJ1-2, with 7 bases identical to TRBD1. Per germline, CDR1 SGHAT and CDR2 FQNNGV. This CDR3 region has 13 residues. The trim removed 5 bases at V and 1 base at J, leaving 1 base unmatched. CDR3: CASSRQGNYGYTF. DNA of the CDR3: TGTGCCAGCAGCCGACAGGGTAACTATGGCTACACCTTC.